Shown below are 16 T cell receptor beta chains from a single sample sequenced in a study. TCRdb used MiXCR to reprocess the RT-PCR reads, holding one entry per CDR3 protein. Here the sample spans approximately 720,000 distinct CDR3 sequences, 12% to 15% being singletons. Sequenced input: memory CD4+ T cells from blood. These receptors were taken from a female donor in good health, serving as a healthy control.

At least ten counts were recorded for this clonotype. The genes are TRBV6-2 or TRBV6-3 and TRBJ2-3; D is tentatively TRBD1 or TRBD2 (5 bases each). CDR1 is MNHEY and CDR2 is SVGEGT in the germline V gene. V lost 6 bases to trimming and J lost 5 bases, with 18 bases between them. The CDR3 is 15 residues long. The CDR3 bases are TGTGCCAGCAGCCTACGGGGACGTCTTGGAGATACGCAGTATTTT. Its translation is CASSLRGRLGDTQYF.

V gene TRBV18 combines with J gene TRBJ2-7; 10 bases align to TRBD2. Losses at the gene ends were 3 bases for V and 5 bases for J; bases not matched to a gene: 7. This CDR3 has 15 amino acids. The germline V gene has CDR1 KGHSH and CDR2 LQKENI. CDR3 in amino acids: CASSPPSGSSHEQYF. The DNA of the CDR3 is TGTGCCAGCTCACCTCCTAGCGGGAGTTCTCACGAGCAGTACTTC.

This clonotype has at least ten counts. The rearrangement joins TRBV29-1 to TRBJ1-5, with TRBD1 matching 8 bases. This CDR3 contains 13 residues. The J segment lost 4 bases and the V segment lost 6 bases, leaving 5 bases of the junction unmatched. The germline V gene has CDR1 SQVTM and CDR2 ANQGSEA. The CDR3 sequence is CSVGGQVNQPQHF. The CDR3 DNA reads TGCAGCGTGGGGGGACAGGTTAATCAGCCCCAGCATTTT. Full variable domain (remainder filled in from reference TRBV29-1 and TRBJ1-5): SAVISQKPSRDICQRGTSLTIQCQVDSQVTMMFWYRQQPGQSLTLIATANQGSEATYESGFVIDKFPISRPNLTFSTLTVSNMSPEDSSIYLCSVGGQVNQPQHFGDGTRLSIL.

This clonotype was counted at least ten times. V gene TRBV3-1 combines with J gene TRBJ2-7; the D call may be TRBD1 or TRBD2 (5 bases each). V lost 1 base and J lost 2, with 15 bases in between. The CDR3 runs 16 residues. CDR1 and CDR2 from the germline V gene are LGHDT and YNNKEL (reference sequence). In DNA form, the CDR3 reads TGTGCCAGCAGCCAAGTGCGTCGGGGCCTGACCTACGAGCAGTACTTC. Protein sequence: CASSQVRRGLTYEQYF.

This clonotype was seen repeatedly, ten times or more. This chain links TRBV20-1 with TRBJ1-5; 8 bases map to TRBD1. CDR3 length: 12 amino acids. Germline assignment: CDR1 DFQATT and CDR2 SNEGSKA (reference sequence). J was trimmed by 4 bases and V by 8 bases; bases with no gene match: 4. The CDR3 spells CSLRQGNQPQHF. CDR3 bases: TGCAGTCTAAGACAGGGGAATCAGCCCCAGCATTTT.

The table lists this clonotype with many counts. The chain employs TRBV12-3 or TRBV12-4 and TRBJ2-4; 11 bases match TRBD2. The CDR3 covers 17 residues. The ends lost 6 bases at V and 8 bases at J; junction bases unmatched: 15. CDR3 DNA sequence: TGTGCCAGCAGCACCGGCACTAGCGGGGGCCGGGTGGACATTCAGTACTTC. Translation gives CASSTGTSGGRVDIQYF.

This clonotype appeared a few times. The V call is TRBV4-1, the J call TRBJ1-5; D gene uncertain. Between the trimmed V and J ends, which lost 0 bases and 2 bases, there was a span of 14 bases. The CDR3 has 17 residues. CDR1 and CDR2 (germline): MGHRA, YSYEKL. This CDR3 reads CASSQDQRNNGNQPQHF. DNA of the CDR3: TGCGCCAGCAGCCAAGATCAGAGGAACAACGGCAATCAGCCCCAGCATTTT.

This clonotype was found many times. The J gene is TRBJ1-5, the V gene TRBV20-1; TRBD1 is a possible D gene (5 bases). Trimming removed 5 bases from V and 0 bases from J, with 17 bases in between. The CDR3 has 16 amino acids. The V gene's germline CDR1 is DFQATT and CDR2 SNEGSKA (reference sequence). CDR3 in DNA: TGCAGTGCTTCCATCCAGGGCCCTTATAGCAATCAGCCCCAGCATTTT. Translated: CSASIQGPYSNQPQHF.

This clonotype came up a few times. The chain links TRBV20-1 to TRBJ2-7; 8 bases agree with TRBD1. The ends lost 5 bases at V and 9 bases at J; junction bases unmatched: 15. Germline V gene data show CDR1 as DFQATT and CDR2 as SNEGSKA (reference sequence). The CDR3 has 14 residues. The CDR3 loop reads CSAGGSTGVRTQYF. The CDR3 DNA is TGCAGTGCTGGCGGATCGACAGGGGTCCGGACGCAGTACTTC.

This clonotype appeared a few times. One end of the junction is discordant with germline, which a read error may explain. The chain has TRBV9 and TRBJ2-3; D possibly uses TRBD1 or TRBD2 (6 bases each). This CDR3 contains 11 residues. Germline V gene data show CDR1 as SGDLS and CDR2 as YYNGEE. The CDR3 loop is CASAYREDADF. The CDR3 DNA follows: TGTGCCAGCGCCTACAGGGAGGATGCAGATTTT.

The chain couples TRBV7-7 to TRBJ2-3; TRBD2 matches 8 bases. Germline loops: CDR1 SSHAT, CDR2 FNYEAQ (reference sequence). This CDR3 contains 13 residues. Written as DNA, the CDR3 is TGTGCTAGCGGGGCGGGAAACACAGATACGCAGTATTTT. Translation gives CASGAGNTDTQYF.

In DNA, the CDR3 is TGTGCCAGCAGCCAGATACAGGGGGCAGGGGCTTTCTTT. Encoded protein: CASSQIQGAGAFF. This sequence joins TRBV3-1 and TRBJ1-1; 9 bases agree with TRBD1. With 3 bases clipped from V and 11 bases from J, the junction kept 7 bases outside the gene matches. The germline V gene encodes CDR1 LGHDT and CDR2 YNNKEL (reference sequence). The CDR3 contains 13 residues.

Regarding this clonotype: Since a much larger clone is just one base distant, this may be a read error. The rearrangement joins TRBV12-3 or TRBV12-4 to TRBJ2-1; TRBD1 aligns across 10 bases. The V segment lost 3 bases and the J segment 6 bases; nucleotides outside the gene matches: 2. This CDR3 is built from 14 residues. CDR3 nucleotides: TGTGCCAGCAGTTTCGGGGACAGGGGCAATGAGCAGTTCTTC. It codes for CASSFGDRGNEQFF.

J is TRBJ1-5 and V is TRBV6-2 or TRBV6-3, with unresolved D. The CDR3 consists of 13 residues. Germline CDR1 reads MNHEY; CDR2 reads SVGEGT. V was trimmed by 7 bases and J by 4 bases, leaving 11 bases between them. CDR3 protein: CASTLDGNQPQHF. The CDR3 region has the DNA TGTGCCAGCACCCTGGACGGTAATCAGCCCCAGCATTTT.

This clonotype was observed a handful of times. V is TRBV24-1 and J is TRBJ2-5, with D unclear. Germline V CDR1 and CDR2: KGHDR, SFDVKD. Trimming left V 5 bases short and J 5 bases short, with 8 bases between. CDR3 length: 12 amino acids. The DNA of the CDR3 is TGTGCCACCAGTGGGAACGAGGAGACCCAGTACTTC. Its translation: CATSGNEETQYF.

The table lists this clonotype with many counts. The germline gene is not matched at one end of the junction; a read error may be the cause. The V gene is TRBV5-1, the J gene TRBJ2-2; 9 bases map to TRBD1. Looked up from germline, CDR1 is SGHRS and CDR2 is YFSETQ. This CDR3 is 14 amino acids long. CDR3 protein: CASSLGQGTGELFF. CDR3 in DNA: TGTGCCAGCAGCCTTGGACAGGGGACCGGGGAGCTGTTTTTT.